This note documents a single TCR beta chain sequence. It has no known antigen specificity. Base qualities are not recorded, but no much larger clone differs from it by a single base. The sample comes from a study of shared clonotypes between healthy human individuals (TCRdb year 2020). Background on the whole study: A couple of women and a few men aged 18 to 49 years were included in the cohort. Blood TCR repertoires of five healthy adults were deeply sequenced to estimate repertoire size and the extent of clonotype sharing between individuals. Each donor's leukapheresis produced roughly between roughly 0.9 and 9 billion PBMCs. For each donor, three plates each were used for CD4 naive and CD4 memory, two plates were used for CD8 naive, and one plate was used for CD8 memory. To increase sequencing depth and limit assay-specific biases, different laboratories used diverse techniques to prepare libraries and sequence TCR repertoires.

CD8 naive samples consisted of CD45RO-negative cells that were positively selected for CCR7, yielding a CD45RA+CCR7+ population without TemRA cells. The donors were healthy, HIV-negative adults who had no recently reported acute infections or vaccinations. Only Caucasian adults living in Nashville, Tennessee, USA were represented among the donors. Blood was obtained by leukapheresis, after which PBMCs were separated by Ficoll-Histopaque density gradient centrifugation and cryopreserved in liquid nitrogen vapor phase. Analytical flow cytometry was used to check the purity and quantity of each magnetically sorted T cell population. From each sorted fraction, genomic DNA was isolated and quantified by UV absorbance on a Nanodrop 2000c. Using the deep immunoSEQ assay, multiplex PCR amplified TCR CDR3 regions from genomic DNA. Genomic DNA extracted from each cell subset was distributed evenly over all wells of several immunoSEQ 96-well plates, and each plate served as one replicate. For sorted subsets, each replicate PCR was loaded with around 200 ng genomic DNA, equivalent to some 27,000 T cell genomes. Purified libraries were quantified with a Qubit 3.0 fluorometer, sized on a Bioanalyzer 2100, and re-quantified with the KAPA Library Quantification kit. Every immunoSEQ 96-well plate was sequenced on a dedicated single-read 150-cycle Illumina NextSeq 550 flow cell. The original pipeline was this. Because only junctional sequences without quality scores were contained in the immunoSEQ output, filtering matching that applied to full-length reads could not be performed. Sequences were annotated with PyIR, a Python wrapper for IgBLAST v1.9, using IMGT germline references to assign V/J genes and CDR3. Any read was removed if the V/J assignment was weak (E-value above 1e-6), the CDR3 was missing, or the read contained stop codons, out-of-frame junctions, or ambiguous translated residues. V3J clonotypes were defined as sequences sharing an identical inferred V gene, J gene, and CDR3 amino acid sequence. Percentage overlap between repertoires was calculated by dividing the number of shared unique clonotypes by the size of the smaller repertoire. RTK rarefaction, the Chao1 estimator, and Recon v2.1 estimates of unobserved clonotypes were used to assess repertoire richness. Generation probabilities for all TCRbeta clonotypes obtained by the gDNA method from a handful of donors were computed using OLGA. Drawn from immuneACCESS, this table holds only the in-frame rearrangements with V and J called that TCRdb kept. Clones are partly lost; checked studies trace under half to an unresolved V gene and leave the rest unexplained. D and trimming were read from the DNA, whereas the V and J calls and clone size are those reported in that table. Counted in this sample were roughly 2,000,000 clones; roughly 94% of them appeared once. More than 0.95% of the sample is taken by the ten largest.

Beyond this particular receptor, the publication reports: Rarefaction of sorted-subset datasets indicated incomplete sequencing despite the large sequencing depth. The genetic and exposure-history diversity represented was limited by the small number of donors. When a handful of donors were compared, the shared fraction of clonotypes was about 5% for naive CD4, around 3.5% for naive CD8, more than 2% for memory CD4, and approximately 0.4% for memory CD8. Naive subsets generally had larger estimated clonotype richness than memory subsets. Pairwise subsampling indicated that sequencing depth was expected to affect the degree of clonotype sharing among donors. Compared with non-shared clonotypes, the clonotypes found in all four sorted-subset donors had higher generation probabilities. Only blood was sampled, and tissue TCR repertoires likely differ from those in blood.

Reading from cysteine to phenylalanine, the CDR3 counts 12 amino acids. Solely the CDR3 DNA is kept, with 36 bases framed from the first base. V sheds 1 base and J sheds 11 bases, leaving 10 bases between their ends. According to the germline V gene, CDR1 reads MDHEN and CDR2 reads SYDVKM. The sequence derives from a man in his late teens or twenties in good health. Specimen: naive CD8+ T cells sorted from blood. The sample's cell subset or site label is to be understood as: CD45RA+CCR7+. The chain employs TRBV28 and TRBJ2-3; tentative D gene TRBD1, with 5 bases matching. The CDR3 corresponds to CASSLSGLEQYF. The nucleotide sequence is given as TGTGCCAGCAGTTTATCAGGGTTGGAGCAGTATTTT. The reference TRBV28 and TRBJ2-3 proteins fill in what lies around the CDR3, so the full variable domain reads DVKVTQSSRYLVKRTGEKVFLECVQDMDHENMFWYRQDPGLGLRLIYFSYDVKMKEKGDIPEGYSVSREKKERFSLILESASTNQTSMYLCASSLSGLEQYFGPGTRLTVL.